This T cell receptor (beta chain) was retrieved from a study of metastatic and nonmetastatic thyroid tumors (dated by TCRdb to the early 2020s). About the study as a whole: The researchers compared repertoires between peripheral blood samples and tumor or nodule tissue samples from patients with malignant or benign thyroid disease. Points the paper makes about the study in general: In both blood and tumor samples, TCR beta diversity was reported to be significantly higher in malignant tumors than in benign nodules.

None of the patients had been given any treatment before thyroid surgery. Patient clinical samples collected from about 2011 to 2018 were retrospectively analysed using T-cell receptor beta sequencing. As a fraction of the sample, this clone is medium-sized (0.01 to 0.1%). Its antigen has not been determined. Per-base quality was not reported, and no clone a single base away is much larger than it. Receptor libraries were prepared by PCR. TCRdb records Illumina HiSeq 4000 as the sequencer. The TCR beta-chain CDR3 region of each patient was profiled by high-throughput sequencing. Per the original workflow: The researchers built a classifier to tell apart papillary thyroid cancer patients with distant metastasis, based on CDR3 differences among clinicopathological groups. Repertoire diversity was assessed with the Shannon index, and tumor-blood repertoire similarity with the Morisita-Horn index. TCRdb handled the public reads itself, with Q25 trimming in fastp and clone calling in MiXCR, and kept productive beta chains. The V and J calls were not made by the authors but by TCRdb's processing. A total of 25,000 to 35,000 clones appear in this sample, around 20% of them only once. Together, the top ten hold about 43% of the sample.

The germline V gene provides CDR1 MNHNS and CDR2 SASEGT. V gives up 7 bases and J gives up 4 bases, and the segment between their germline ends measures 7 bases. Including cysteine and phenylalanine, the CDR3 has 11 amino acids. Kept here is only the CDR3 DNA, which spans 33 bases and is read in frame from base 1. The sequencing input was blood. The sequence was collected from a female donor with papillary thyroid cancer or a benign thyroid nodule (not recorded which). Some clones in this sample may be carry-over from other donors' samples. Recombination connected TRBV6-1 to TRBJ1-2; no confident D gene assignment can be made. The DNA sequence follows: TGTGCCAGCATTGGCTTCTATGGCTACACCTTC. The translation is CASIGFYGYTF.